These 26 T cell receptor beta chains share one sample of origin, sequenced in a study of blood T cell repertoires in COVID-19. Using immunoSEQ multiplex PCR, the repertoire was profiled, and TCRdb retains in-frame clones only, with some absent. The sample consists of about 200,000 clones, 65% to 90% of them appearing once. The sequenced sample was peripheral blood. The origin of the receptors is a human donor in a cohort sampled during active COVID-19.

The table lists this clone with a few counts. The chain carries TRBV28 and TRBJ2-7; maybe TRBD1 (6 bases). This CDR3 comprises 12 residues. The germline V and J ends were trimmed by 6 bases and 4 bases, with 10 bases remaining between them. Germline-derived CDR1 and CDR2 are MDHEN and SYDVKM. The CDR3 loop is CASSRTVYEQYF. Written as DNA, the CDR3 is TGTGCCAGCAGCCGGACAGTTTACGAGCAGTACTTC.

The V gene is TRBV7-2, the J gene TRBJ2-4; D may be TRBD2 (5 bases). The CDR3 runs to 14 residues. The V end was cut by 5 bases, the J end by 7 bases, with 15 bases between. The germline V gene has CDR1 SGHTA and CDR2 FQGNSA. CDR3 in amino acids: CASSPEGWRNIQYF. CDR3 sequence (DNA): TGTGCCAGCAGCCCAGAAGGTTGGAGGAACATTCAGTACTTC.

V gene TRBV5-4 combines with J gene TRBJ2-1, with 8 bases fitting TRBD2. The germline CDR1 and CDR2 sequences are SGHNT and YYREEE (reference sequence). CDR3 length: 15 amino acids. The ends lost 6 bases at V and 0 bases at J; junction bases unmatched: 5. CDR3 amino acids: CASTIAGSSYNEQFF. As DNA, the CDR3 is TGTGCCAGCACCATAGCGGGGAGCTCCTACAATGAGCAGTTCTTC.

The V call is TRBV4-3, the J call TRBJ1-1; 8 nucleotides line up with TRBD1. Per germline, CDR1 LGHNA and CDR2 YSLEER. The CDR3 loop spans 15 amino acids. The V segment lost 1 base and the J segment 2 bases; nucleotides outside the gene matches: 3. The DNA of the CDR3 is TGCGCCAGCAGCCAAGTGGGACAGGCCAACACTGAAGCTTTCTTT. Translating it yields CASSQVGQANTEAFF.

V is TRBV28 and J is TRBJ2-6, with a tentative D call TRBD1 (6 bases). The V gene's germline CDR1 is MDHEN and CDR2 SYDVKM. Trimming pared 5 bases from V and 2 bases from J, leaving 7 bases between. The CDR3 has 14 amino acids. The CDR3 spells CASSGGTGANVLTF. CDR3 sequence (DNA): TGTGCCAGCAGTGGGGGCACTGGGGCCAACGTCCTGACTTTC.

The chain is built from TRBV7-8 and TRBJ2-1; 10 bases map to TRBD2. The length of the CDR3 is 15 residues. The V segment lost 6 bases and the J segment 8 bases; nucleotides outside the gene matches: 10. Germline V CDR1 and CDR2: SGHVS, FQNEAQ. The CDR3 spells CASSPGLAGDHEQFF. The CDR3 DNA is TGTGCCAGCAGTCCCGGGCTAGCGGGAGATCATGAGCAGTTCTTC.

The gene calls are TRBV18 and TRBJ2-7, with D possibly TRBD1 on 6 matching bases. The CDR3 runs to 14 residues. Trimming took 5 bases from V and 0 from J, leaving 11 bases between them. CDR1 KGHSH and CDR2 LQKENI come from the germline V gene. The CDR3 region has the DNA TGTGCCAGCTCAACGGCAGGGGCCTCCTACGAGCAGTACTTC. It encodes CASSTAGASYEQYF.

The V and J genes are TRBV19 and TRBJ2-7; tentative D call: TRBD1 (6 bases). The germline CDR1 and CDR2 sequences are LNHDA and SQIVND (reference sequence). CDR3 length: 14 amino acids. With 1 base removed from V and 2 bases from J, the gap between germline ends came to 9 bases. The CDR3 DNA follows: TGTGCCAGTAGTATAGCACAGGGACCCTACGAGCAGTACTTC. Translation gives CASSIAQGPYEQYF. The variable domain in full, with the rest retrieved from reference TRBV19 and TRBJ2-7, is DGGITQSPKYLFRKEGQNVTLSCEQNLNHDAMYWYRQDPGQGLRLIYYSQIVNDFQKGDIAEGYSVSREKKESFPLTVTSAQKNPTAFYLCASSIAQGPYEQYFGPGTRLTVT.

The chain carries TRBV2 and TRBJ1-2, with D perhaps matching TRBD1 (6 bases). Germline V CDR1 and CDR2: SNHLY, FYNNEI. This CDR3 comprises 14 residues. Trimming removed 6 bases at V and 4 bases at J, with 15 bases between. The CDR3 protein is CASRSQGWSYGYTF. In DNA form, the CDR3 reads TGTGCCAGCAGATCACAGGGATGGAGCTATGGCTACACCTTC. Drawing the rest from reference TRBV2 and TRBJ1-2, the complete variable domain is EPEVTQTPSHQVTQMGQEVILRCVPISNHLYFYWYRQILGQKVEFLVSFYNNEISEKSEIFDDQFSVERPDGSNFTLKIRSTKLEDSAMYFCASRSQGWSYGYTFGSGTRLTVV.

This chain links TRBV20-1 with TRBJ2-1; 9 bases agree with TRBD1. J was trimmed by 6 bases and V by 3 bases; bases with no gene match: 12. The CDR3 covers 16 residues. The germline gives CDR1 DFQATT, CDR2 SNEGSKA (reference sequence). The CDR3 DNA reads TGCAGTGCTAGTGGATCACCTCGGGACAGGGTCAATGAGCAGTTCTTC. Its translation is CSASGSPRDRVNEQFF.

With respect to this clone: This specimen includes other DNA sequences encoding the same CDR3. The chain has TRBV6-6 and TRBJ1-6; D might be TRBD1 (5 bases). The CDR3 is 15 residues long. Germline values: CDR1 MNHNY, CDR2 SVGAGI (reference sequence). Trimming stripped 5 bases from V and 0 bases from J, with 8 bases between. CDR3 sequence: CASSRDSSYNSPLHF. The CDR3 region has the DNA TGTGCCAGCAGTCGCGACAGCTCCTATAATTCACCCCTCCACTTT.

V gene TRBV27 combines with J gene TRBJ1-1; D uncertain. The CDR3 covers 14 residues. Germline CDR1 and CDR2: MNHEY and SMNVEV (reference sequence). Trimming shortened V by 6 bases and J by 0 bases, and 11 bases separated the two germline ends. The CDR3 region has the DNA TGTGCCAGCAGATACAGATTCATGAACACTGAAGCTTTCTTT. This sequence encodes CASRYRFMNTEAFF.

This clone was seen at least ten times. The V and J genes are TRBV23-1 and TRBJ1-2, with D unclear. Being an ORF, TRBV23-1 has a function that is uncertain. The germline V and J ends were trimmed by 2 bases and 5 bases, with 12 bases remaining between them. The CDR3 is made up of 14 amino acids. CDR3 sequence (DNA): TGCGCCAGCAGTCAAAGAGGGATACGATATGGCTACACCTTC. It encodes CASSQRGIRYGYTF.

This clone is a singleton in its sample. V usage is TRBV9 and J usage is TRBJ2-7; 10 bases map to TRBD2. The CDR3 spans 15 residues. After removal of 3 bases from V and 3 bases from J, the junction contained 6 bases not matched to a gene. Germline lookup yields CDR1 SGDLS and CDR2 YYNGEE. CDR3 protein: CASSAAVAGGYEQYF. CDR3 coding DNA: TGTGCCAGCAGCGCCGCGGTAGCGGGAGGCTACGAGCAGTACTTC.

This clone was seen repeatedly, ten times or more. This chain joins TRBV4-3 and TRBJ2-3; no clear D. Per germline, CDR1 LGHNA and CDR2 YSLEER. There are 13 residues in the CDR3. The ends were cut back, 4 bases at V and 2 bases at J, with 7 bases in the middle. The chain's CDR3 is CASSRLITDTQYF. The CDR3, as DNA: TGCGCCAGCAGCCGACTGATCACAGATACGCAGTATTTT.

This rearrangement joins TRBV7-9 to TRBJ1-4, with D perhaps TRBD1 (5 bases). From germline, CDR1 is SEHNR and CDR2 FQNEAQ (reference sequence). V dropped 1 base and J dropped 1 base, with 7 bases sitting between them. The CDR3 has 15 residues. CDR3 DNA sequence: TGTGCCAGCAGCTTAGGTGACAGAACTAATGAAAAACTGTTTTTT. This encodes CASSLGDRTNEKLFF.

V and J are TRBV28 and TRBJ2-7; 10 bases align to TRBD1. The junction had 8 bases not matched to a gene; V was cut back by 2 bases and J by 7 bases. Germline CDR1 and CDR2: MDHEN and SYDVKM. CDR3 length: 15 residues. In nucleotides, the CDR3 is TGTGCCAGCAGTTTACGACAGGGGGCCCGAGGGGAGCAGTACTTC. Translated: CASSLRQGARGEQYF. The complete variable domain, with remaining parts taken from reference TRBV28 and TRBJ2-7, reads DVKVTQSSRYLVKRTGEKVFLECVQDMDHENMFWYRQDPGLGLRLIYFSYDVKMKEKGDIPEGYSVSREKKERFSLILESASTNQTSMYLCASSLRQGARGEQYFGPGTRLTVT.

This chain joins TRBV19 and TRBJ1-5; 8 bases map to TRBD1. Germline CDR1 LNHDA, CDR2 SQIVND (reference sequence). The V and J ends lost 3 bases and 7 bases, in that order; junction bases with no gene match: 11. The CDR3 is made up of 16 amino acids. The CDR3: CASSILGQAGNQPQHF. The CDR3, as DNA: TGTGCCAGTAGTATTTTGGGACAGGCTGGGAACCAGCCCCAGCATTTT.

The J gene is TRBJ1-2, the V gene TRBV15; 7 bases agree with TRBD1. The CDR3 has 17 amino acids. Germline lookup yields CDR1 LNHNV and CDR2 YYDKDF (reference sequence). The J segment lost 2 bases and the V segment lost 5 bases, leaving 14 bases of the junction unmatched. CDR3 loop: CATSFRRGTVFNYGYTF. The CDR3 DNA is TGTGCCACCAGCTTTCGCCGAGGGACAGTCTTCAACTATGGCTACACCTTC.

This clone was recorded a few times. The CDR3 region has the DNA TGTGCCAGCAGTTTATCCGGGACTGAAGCTTTCTTT. Translated: CASSLSGTEAFF. The rearrangement joins TRBV28 to TRBJ1-1; D ambiguous. Looked up from germline, CDR1 is MDHEN and CDR2 is SYDVKM. V lost 1 base, J lost 5 bases, and 5 bases lay in between. The CDR3 spans 12 residues.

This clone was found a few times. The chain carries TRBV5-4 and TRBJ1-1; 9 bases line up with TRBD1. Germline loops: CDR1 SGHNT, CDR2 YYREEE (reference sequence). J gave up 1 base and V 3 bases, and 4 bases lay outside the gene matches. The CDR3 has 15 amino acids. The CDR3 region is CASSSPGQGNTEAFF. The CDR3 DNA is TGTGCCAGCAGCTCCCCGGGACAGGGGAACACTGAAGCTTTCTTT. Based on the CDR3 plus reference TRBV5-4 and TRBJ1-1, the full variable domain is ETGVTQSPTHLIKTRGQQVTLRCSSQSGHNTVSWYQQALGQGPQFIFQYYREEENGRGNFPPRFSGLQFPNYSSELNVNALELDDSALYLCASSSPGQGNTEAFFGQGTRLTVV.

This clone was recorded at least ten times. This CDR3 is also generated by other DNA sequences in the sample. The chain employs TRBV27 and TRBJ2-5; no clear D. The germline CDR1 and CDR2 sequences are MNHEY and SMNVEV (reference sequence). This CDR3 contains 14 residues. Between the trimmed V and J ends, which lost 5 bases and 2 bases, there was a span of 12 bases. The CDR3 DNA reads as TGTGCCAGCAGTCCCCGCTCGACACAAGAGACCCAGTACTTC. This gives the protein CASSPRSTQETQYF.

The chain has TRBV2 and TRBJ2-5, with 11 bases identical to TRBD1. The length of the CDR3 is 13 residues. The V gene end was trimmed by 6 bases and the J gene end by 5 bases; junction bases not matched to a gene: 2. CDR1 and CDR2 from the germline V gene are SNHLY and FYNNEI. The CDR3 loop reads CASRWTGGETQYF. The DNA for the CDR3 is TGTGCCAGCAGATGGACAGGGGGCGAGACCCAGTACTTC.

This clone was counted once. J is TRBJ2-7 and V is TRBV7-6; D gene ambiguous. The CDR3 has 11 residues. V was trimmed by 11 bases and J by 2 bases, leaving 10 bases between them. Germline lookup yields CDR1 SGHVS and CDR2 FNYEAQ. The CDR3: CASGKAYEQYF. CDR3 sequence (DNA): TGTGCCTCAGGCAAAGCCTACGAGCAGTACTTC.

This clone occurred once. This sequence joins TRBV7-2 and TRBJ1-2; D is unclear. V gave up 4 bases and J gave up 8 bases, with 8 bases separating them. The CDR3 has 11 residues. From germline, CDR1 is SGHTA and CDR2 FQGNSA. The CDR3 coding sequence is TGTGCCAGCAGCTCCACCCGGGGCTACACCTTC. It is translated as CASSSTRGYTF.

The chain employs TRBV24-1 and TRBJ1-5; 10 bases agree with TRBD1. The V gene end was trimmed by 10 bases and the J gene end by 6 bases; junction bases not matched to a gene: 14. The CDR3 runs to 16 residues. The V gene's germline CDR1 is KGHDR and CDR2 SFDVKD. CDR3 amino acids: CATGMTGGAPGQPQHF. The CDR3 DNA follows: TGTGCCACGGGGATGACAGGGGGCGCCCCGGGTCAGCCCCAGCATTTT.